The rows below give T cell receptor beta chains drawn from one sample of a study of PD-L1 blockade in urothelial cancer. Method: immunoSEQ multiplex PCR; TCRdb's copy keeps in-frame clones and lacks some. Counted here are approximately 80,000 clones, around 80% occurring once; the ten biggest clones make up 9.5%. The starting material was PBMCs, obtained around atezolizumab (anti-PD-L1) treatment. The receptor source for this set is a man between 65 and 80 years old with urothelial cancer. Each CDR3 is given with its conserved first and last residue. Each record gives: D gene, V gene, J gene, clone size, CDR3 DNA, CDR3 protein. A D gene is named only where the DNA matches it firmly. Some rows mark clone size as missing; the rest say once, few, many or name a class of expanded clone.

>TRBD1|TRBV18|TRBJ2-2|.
TGTGCCAGCTCACAGGGGGCAAGCACCGGGGAGCTGTTTTTT
CASSQGASTGELFF
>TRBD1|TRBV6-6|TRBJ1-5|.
TGTGCCAGCAGTCCGGACAGGAATAGCAATCAGCCCCAGCATTTT
CASSPDRNSNQPQHF
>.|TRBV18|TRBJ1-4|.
TGTGCCAGCTCACTACCGGGCCTTCTTAATGAAAAACTGTTTTTT
CASSLPGLLNEKLFF
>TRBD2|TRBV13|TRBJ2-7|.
TGTGCCAGCAGCCCCAGCGGGGGGCTCGAGCAGTACTTC
CASSPSGGLEQYF
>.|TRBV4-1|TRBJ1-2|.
TGCGCCAGCAGCCAAGATCAGGCAGTAAGCTATGGCTACACCTTC
CASSQDQAVSYGYTF
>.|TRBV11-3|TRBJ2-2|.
TGTGCCAGCAGCATAGGTTGGGTCCCCGGCGGCGGGGAGCTGTTTTTT
CASSIGWVPGGGELFF
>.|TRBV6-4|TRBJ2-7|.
TGTGCCAGCAGGCACACAGGGCCTGGGTACGAGCAGTACTTC
CASRHTGPGYEQYF
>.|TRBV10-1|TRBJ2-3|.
TGCGCCAGCAGTGAGTCCGAGGGTACAGATACGCAGTATTTT
CASSESEGTDTQYF
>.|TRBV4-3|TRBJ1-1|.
TGCGCCAGCAGCCAGGACGACAGCTTGAACACTGAAGCTTTCTTT
CASSQDDSLNTEAFF
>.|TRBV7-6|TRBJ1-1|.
TGTGCCAGCAGCGTACTATCGGGGAACACTGAAGCTTTCTTT
CASSVLSGNTEAFF
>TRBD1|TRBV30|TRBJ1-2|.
TGTGCCTGGGCGGACAGGGGACCTGGCTACACCTTC
CAWADRGPGYTF
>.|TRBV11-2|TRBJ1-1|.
TGTGCCAGCAGCTTAGGTGGGAGAACTGAAGCTTTCTTT
CASSLGGRTEAFF
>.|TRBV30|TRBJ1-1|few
TGTGCCTGGAGCGCAGAAAACACTGAAGCTTTCTTT
CAWSAENTEAFF
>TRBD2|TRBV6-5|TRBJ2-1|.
TGTGCCAGCAGTTACTCGACTAGCGGGAGAAATGAGCAGTTCTTC
CASSYSTSGRNEQFF